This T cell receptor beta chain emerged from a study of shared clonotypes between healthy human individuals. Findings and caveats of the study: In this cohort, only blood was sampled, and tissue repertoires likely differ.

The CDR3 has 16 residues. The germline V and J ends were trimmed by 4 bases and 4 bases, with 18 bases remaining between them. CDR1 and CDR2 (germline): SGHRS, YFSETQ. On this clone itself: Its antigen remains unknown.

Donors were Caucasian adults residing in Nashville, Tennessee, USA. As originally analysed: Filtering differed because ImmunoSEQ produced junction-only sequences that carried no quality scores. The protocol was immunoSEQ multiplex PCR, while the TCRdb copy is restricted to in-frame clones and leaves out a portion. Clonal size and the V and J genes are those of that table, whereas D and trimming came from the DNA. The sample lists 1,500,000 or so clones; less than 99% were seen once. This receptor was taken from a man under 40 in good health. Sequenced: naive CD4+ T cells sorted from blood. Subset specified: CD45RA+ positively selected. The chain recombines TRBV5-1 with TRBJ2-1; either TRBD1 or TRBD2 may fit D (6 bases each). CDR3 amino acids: CASSLSGASVYNEQFF. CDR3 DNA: TGCGCCAGCAGCCTATCGGGGGCGTCCGTATACAATGAGCAGTTCTTC. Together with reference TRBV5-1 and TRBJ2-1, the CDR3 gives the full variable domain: KAGVTQTPRYLIKTRGQQVTLSCSPISGHRSVSWYQQTPGQGLQFLFEYFSETQRNKGNFPGRFSGRQFSNSRSEMNVSTLELGDSALYLCASSLSGASVYNEQFFGPGTRLTVL.